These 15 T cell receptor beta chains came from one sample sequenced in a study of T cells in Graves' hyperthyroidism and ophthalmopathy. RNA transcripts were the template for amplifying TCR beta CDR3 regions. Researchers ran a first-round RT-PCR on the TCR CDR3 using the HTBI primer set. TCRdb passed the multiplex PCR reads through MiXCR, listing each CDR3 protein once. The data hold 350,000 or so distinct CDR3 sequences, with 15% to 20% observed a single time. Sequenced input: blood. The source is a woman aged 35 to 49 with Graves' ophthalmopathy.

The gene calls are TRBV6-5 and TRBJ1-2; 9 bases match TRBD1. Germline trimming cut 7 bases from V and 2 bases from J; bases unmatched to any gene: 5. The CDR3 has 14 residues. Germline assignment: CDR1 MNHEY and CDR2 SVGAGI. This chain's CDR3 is CASIYGTGNYGYTF. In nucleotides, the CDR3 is TGTGCCAGCATTTATGGGACAGGGAACTATGGCTACACCTTC.

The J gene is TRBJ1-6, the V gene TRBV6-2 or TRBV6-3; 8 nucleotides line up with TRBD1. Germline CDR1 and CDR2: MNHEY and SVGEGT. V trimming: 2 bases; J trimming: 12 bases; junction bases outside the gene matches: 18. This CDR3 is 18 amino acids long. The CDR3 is CASSYAGLTRGQRGPLHF. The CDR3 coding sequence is TGTGCCAGCAGTTACGCCGGTTTAACCAGGGGGCAAAGAGGACCCCTCCACTTT.

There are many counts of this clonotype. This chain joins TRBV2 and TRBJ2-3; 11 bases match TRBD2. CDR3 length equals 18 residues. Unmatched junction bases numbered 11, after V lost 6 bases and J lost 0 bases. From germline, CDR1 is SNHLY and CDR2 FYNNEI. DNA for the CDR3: TGTGCCAGCAGGCTCCTAGCGGGAGGTTCCCTTAGCACAGATACGCAGTATTTT. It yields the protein CASRLLAGGSLSTDTQYF. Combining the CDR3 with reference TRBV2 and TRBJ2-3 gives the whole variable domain EPEVTQTPSHQVTQMGQEVILRCVPISNHLYFYWYRQILGQKVEFLVSFYNNEISEKSEIFDDQFSVERPDGSNFTLKIRSTKLEDSAMYFCASRLLAGGSLSTDTQYFGPGTRLTVL.

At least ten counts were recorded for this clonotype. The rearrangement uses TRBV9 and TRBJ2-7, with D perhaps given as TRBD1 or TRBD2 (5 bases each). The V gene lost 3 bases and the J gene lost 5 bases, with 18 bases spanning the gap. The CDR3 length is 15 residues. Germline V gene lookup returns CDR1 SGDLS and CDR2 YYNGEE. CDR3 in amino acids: CASSASDGALDEQYF. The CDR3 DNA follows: TGTGCCAGCAGCGCATCGGACGGGGCATTGGACGAGCAGTACTTC.

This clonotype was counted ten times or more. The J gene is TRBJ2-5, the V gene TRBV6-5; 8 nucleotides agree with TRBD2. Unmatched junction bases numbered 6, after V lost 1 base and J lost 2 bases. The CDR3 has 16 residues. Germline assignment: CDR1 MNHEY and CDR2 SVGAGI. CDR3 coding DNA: TGTGCCAGCAGTTACTGGAGGACTAGCAGTCAAGAGACCCAGTACTTC. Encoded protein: CASSYWRTSSQETQYF.

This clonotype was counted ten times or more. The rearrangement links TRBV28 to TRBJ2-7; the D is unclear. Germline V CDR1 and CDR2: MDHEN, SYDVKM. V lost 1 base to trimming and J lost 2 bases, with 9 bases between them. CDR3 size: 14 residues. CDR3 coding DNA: TGTGCCAGCAGTTTATCTCGTTGGGCCTACGAGCAGTACTTC. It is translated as CASSLSRWAYEQYF.

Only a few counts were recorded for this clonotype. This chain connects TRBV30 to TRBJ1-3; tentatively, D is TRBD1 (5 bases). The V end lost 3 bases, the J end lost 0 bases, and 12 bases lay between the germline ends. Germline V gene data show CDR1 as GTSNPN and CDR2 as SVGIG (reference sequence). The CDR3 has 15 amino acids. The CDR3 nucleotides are TGTGCCTGGAGGGACCGGGGCACCTCTGGAAACACCATATATTTT. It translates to CAWRDRGTSGNTIYF.

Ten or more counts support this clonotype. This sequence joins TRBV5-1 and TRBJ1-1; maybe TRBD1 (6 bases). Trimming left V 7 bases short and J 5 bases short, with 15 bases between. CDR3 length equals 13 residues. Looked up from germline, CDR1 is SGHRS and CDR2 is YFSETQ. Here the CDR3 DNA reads TGCGCCAGCGGACGGGCGAGGGGGACTGAAGCTTTCTTT. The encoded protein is CASGRARGTEAFF.

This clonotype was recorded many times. CDR3 amino acids: CASSFTIPGQITYGYTF. The CDR3 DNA reads TGTGCCAGCAGTTTCACAATCCCGGGACAGATAACCTATGGCTACACCTTC. The chain couples TRBV28 to TRBJ1-2, with TRBD1 matching over 7 bases. Germline CDR1 is MDHEN and CDR2 is SYDVKM. The V segment lost 3 bases and the J segment 4 bases; nucleotides outside the gene matches: 14. The CDR3 totals 17 residues.

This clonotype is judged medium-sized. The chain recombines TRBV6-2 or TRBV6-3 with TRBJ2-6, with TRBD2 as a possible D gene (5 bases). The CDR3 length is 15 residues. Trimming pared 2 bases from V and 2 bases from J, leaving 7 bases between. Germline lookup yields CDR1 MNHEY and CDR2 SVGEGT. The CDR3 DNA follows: TGTGCCAGCAGTTACGAGGGAGCTGGGGCCAACGTCCTGACTTTC. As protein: CASSYEGAGANVLTF.

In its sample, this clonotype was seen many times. CDR3 in amino acids: CASSRPPTGRSGNQPQHF. CDR3 bases: TGTGCCAGCAGTCGTCCCCCGACAGGGAGGTCAGGCAATCAGCCCCAGCATTTT. The J gene is TRBJ1-5, the V gene TRBV12-3 or TRBV12-4; 7 bases are shared with TRBD1. J was trimmed by 2 bases and V by 5 bases; bases with no gene match: 15. The CDR3 runs 18 residues.

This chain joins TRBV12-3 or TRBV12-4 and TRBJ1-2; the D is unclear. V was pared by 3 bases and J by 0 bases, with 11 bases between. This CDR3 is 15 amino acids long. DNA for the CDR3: TGTGCCAGCAGTTTTGCGGACCGAGCTAACTATGGCTACACCTTC. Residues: CASSFADRANYGYTF.

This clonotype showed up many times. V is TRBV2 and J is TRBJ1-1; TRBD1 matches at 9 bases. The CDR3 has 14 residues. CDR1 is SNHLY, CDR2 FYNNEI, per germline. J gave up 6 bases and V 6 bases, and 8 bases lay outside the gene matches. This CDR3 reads CASSATGGRAEAFF. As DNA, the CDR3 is TGTGCCAGCAGCGCGACAGGGGGAAGGGCTGAAGCTTTCTTT.

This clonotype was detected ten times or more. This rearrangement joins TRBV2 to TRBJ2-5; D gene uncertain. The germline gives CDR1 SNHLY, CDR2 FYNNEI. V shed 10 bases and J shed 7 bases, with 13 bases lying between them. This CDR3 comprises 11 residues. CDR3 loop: CATRGEGTQYF. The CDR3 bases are TGTGCCACCCGTGGGGAAGGGACCCAGTACTTC.

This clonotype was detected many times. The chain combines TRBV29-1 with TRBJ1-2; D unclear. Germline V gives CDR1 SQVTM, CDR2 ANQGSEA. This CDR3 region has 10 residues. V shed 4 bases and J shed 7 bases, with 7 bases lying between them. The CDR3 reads CSVGTSGYTF. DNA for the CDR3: TGCAGCGTTGGAACCTCTGGCTACACCTTC.